This is a list of T cell receptor beta chains from one sample in a study of blood T cells in healthy people across ages. Via MiXCR, TCRdb re-called the 5' RACE reads, giving one row per CDR3 protein. The sample yields approximately 800,000 distinct CDR3 sequences, roughly 50% seen once. The sample taken for sequencing was blood. These receptors were obtained from an elderly man in good health. Both conserved end residues are part of each CDR3. The D gene is left open where the match is weak. Part of the rows lack a size; the others show once, few, many or a class for expanded clones.

j_gene: TRBJ2-4; v_gene: TRBV2; len: 13; abundance: .; d_gene: .; CDR3nt: TGTGCCAGCAGGGCCCTGGGGGTTGACATTCAGTACTTC; CDR3aa: CASRALGVDIQYF
j_gene: TRBJ2-6; v_gene: TRBV7-3; len: 17; abundance: .; d_gene: TRBD1; CDR3nt: TGTGCCAGCACCCGGGACAGGACAAGCTCTGGGGCCAACGTCCTGACTTTC; CDR3aa: CASTRDRTSSGANVLTF
j_gene: TRBJ2-7; v_gene: TRBV13; len: 14; abundance: few; d_gene: .; CDR3nt: TGTGCCAGCAGCTTAGGTGGGCAGTACTACGAGCAGTACTTC; CDR3aa: CASSLGGQYYEQYF
j_gene: TRBJ2-1; v_gene: TRBV29-1; len: 13; abundance: few; d_gene: .; CDR3nt: TGCAGCGTTACCCGTGGAGGGGATCGTGAGCAGTTCTTC; CDR3aa: CSVTRGGDREQFF
j_gene: TRBJ2-2; v_gene: TRBV3-1; len: 15; abundance: .; d_gene: TRBD2; CDR3nt: TGTGCCAGCAGCCAATCTAGCGGGCGGGGCGGGGAGCTGTTTTTT; CDR3aa: CASSQSSGRGGELFF
j_gene: TRBJ1-2; v_gene: TRBV6-5; len: 15; abundance: .; d_gene: TRBD1; CDR3nt: TGTGCCAGCAGTTACTGGGGACAGGGGGCGCAGGGCTACACCTTC; CDR3aa: CASSYWGQGAQGYTF
j_gene: TRBJ2-4; v_gene: TRBV3-1; len: 11; abundance: few; d_gene: .; CDR3nt: TGTGCCAGCAGCCAAGATACCATTCAGTACTTC; CDR3aa: CASSQDTIQYF
j_gene: TRBJ1-4; v_gene: TRBV18; len: 13; abundance: .; d_gene: .; CDR3nt: TGTGCCAGCTCACGAGACAGTGCCGAAAAACTGTTTTTT; CDR3aa: CASSRDSAEKLFF
j_gene: TRBJ2-7; v_gene: TRBV29-1; len: 14; abundance: .; d_gene: .; CDR3nt: TGCAGCGTTGAGTTTGGGGGCCTCTCCTACGAGCAGTACTTC; CDR3aa: CSVEFGGLSYEQYF
j_gene: TRBJ2-3; v_gene: TRBV9; len: 17; abundance: .; d_gene: TRBD2; CDR3nt: TGTGCCAGCAGCATCGTACCTAGCGGGAGGGGTGCAGATACGCAGTATTTT; CDR3aa: CASSIVPSGRGADTQYF
j_gene: TRBJ2-3; v_gene: TRBV9; len: 15; abundance: few; d_gene: TRBD2; CDR3nt: TGTGCCAGCGCCCCACTAGCGGGCCTCACGGATACGCAGTATTTT; CDR3aa: CASAPLAGLTDTQYF
j_gene: TRBJ2-5; v_gene: TRBV30; len: 13; abundance: .; d_gene: .; CDR3nt: TGTGCCTGGAGTGAGGGGTACCAAGAGACCCAGTACTTC; CDR3aa: CAWSEGYQETQYF
j_gene: TRBJ2-3; v_gene: TRBV20-1; len: 17; abundance: .; d_gene: TRBD1; CDR3nt: TGCAGTGCTAGACCCCATGGACGACAGGGTAGGACAGATACGCAGTATTTT; CDR3aa: CSARPHGRQGRTDTQYF
j_gene: TRBJ1-1; v_gene: TRBV3-1; len: 14; abundance: .; d_gene: .; CDR3nt: TGTGCCAGCAGCCAAAAGGGAGCCGACACTGAAGCTTTCTTT; CDR3aa: CASSQKGADTEAFF
j_gene: TRBJ2-5; v_gene: TRBV3-1; len: 18; abundance: .; d_gene: .; CDR3nt: TGTGCCAGCAGCCAGGCTTTCGGAGGCCGGCAGAATAGAGAGACCCAGTACTTC; CDR3aa: CASSQAFGGRQNRETQYF
j_gene: TRBJ2-2; v_gene: TRBV6-1; len: 14; abundance: .; d_gene: .; CDR3nt: TGTGCCAGCAGTGGTCTAGCGAATATCGGGGAGCTGTTTTTT; CDR3aa: CASSGLANIGELFF
j_gene: TRBJ1-2; v_gene: TRBV29-1; len: 11; abundance: .; d_gene: .; CDR3nt: TGCAGCGATGACGGGTACTATGGCTACACCTTC; CDR3aa: CSDDGYYGYTF
j_gene: TRBJ2-3; v_gene: TRBV29-1; len: 12; abundance: many; d_gene: .; CDR3nt: TGCAGCGTTACCGACGGCACAGATACGCAGTATTTT; CDR3aa: CSVTDGTDTQYF
j_gene: TRBJ2-5; v_gene: TRBV12-3/TRBV12-4; len: 15; abundance: .; d_gene: TRBD1; CDR3nt: TGTGCCAGCAGCCCGACACCAGGGGGCGGTGAGACCCAGTACTTC; CDR3aa: CASSPTPGGGETQYF
j_gene: TRBJ2-7; v_gene: TRBV27; len: 18; abundance: .; d_gene: .; CDR3nt: TGTGCCAGCAGTCCATCTCCTCCGGGGCCCGCCAACGGCCACGAGCAGTACTTC; CDR3aa: CASSPSPPGPANGHEQYF
j_gene: TRBJ2-7; v_gene: TRBV9; len: 16; abundance: once; d_gene: .; CDR3nt: TGTGCCAGCAGCGTAGAGTCTGGGGGACCGACCTACGAGCAGTACTTC; CDR3aa: CASSVESGGPTYEQYF
j_gene: TRBJ2-1; v_gene: TRBV7-6; len: 16; abundance: .; d_gene: .; CDR3nt: TGTGCCAGCAGCTCCCAATTGGGGGGCTCCTACAATGAGCAGTTCTTC; CDR3aa: CASSSQLGGSYNEQFF
j_gene: TRBJ2-7; v_gene: TRBV4-1; len: 15; abundance: .; d_gene: .; CDR3nt: TGCGCCAGCAGCCAAGATCCGGGGGGCAGGGGTGAGCAGTACTTC; CDR3aa: CASSQDPGGRGEQYF
j_gene: TRBJ2-4; v_gene: TRBV5-1; len: 14; abundance: .; d_gene: TRBD2; CDR3nt: TGCGCCAGCAGCTGGGGGACTAGCGGAACCATTCAGTACTTC; CDR3aa: CASSWGTSGTIQYF
j_gene: TRBJ2-1; v_gene: TRBV20-1; len: 14; abundance: .; d_gene: .; CDR3nt: TGCAGTGCTAGAGAACCTATACGGGTCGATGAGCAGTTCTTC; CDR3aa: CSAREPIRVDEQFF
j_gene: TRBJ2-7; v_gene: TRBV20-1; len: 17; abundance: .; d_gene: .; CDR3nt: TGCAGTGCTAGAGGGGTACAGGGGATGGTGGGACTAAGCGAGCAGTACTTC; CDR3aa: CSARGVQGMVGLSEQYF
j_gene: TRBJ2-7; v_gene: TRBV4-1; len: 16; abundance: .; d_gene: TRBD1; CDR3nt: TGCGCCAGCAGCCAATCGACAGGGGTCCGGGGCTACGAGCAGTACTTC; CDR3aa: CASSQSTGVRGYEQYF